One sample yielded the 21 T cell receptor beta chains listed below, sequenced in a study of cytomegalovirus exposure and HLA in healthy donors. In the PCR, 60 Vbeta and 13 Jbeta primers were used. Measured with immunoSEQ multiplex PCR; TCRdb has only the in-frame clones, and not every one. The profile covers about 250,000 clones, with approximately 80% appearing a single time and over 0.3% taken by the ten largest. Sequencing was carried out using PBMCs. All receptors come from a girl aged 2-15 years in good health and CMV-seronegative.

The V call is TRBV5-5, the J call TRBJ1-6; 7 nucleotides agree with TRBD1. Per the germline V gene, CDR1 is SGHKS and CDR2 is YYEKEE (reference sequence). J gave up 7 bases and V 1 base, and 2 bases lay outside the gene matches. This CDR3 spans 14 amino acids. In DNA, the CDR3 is TGTGCCAGCAGCTTGCTGGGACAGAATTCACCCCTCCACTTT. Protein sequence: CASSLLGQNSPLHF. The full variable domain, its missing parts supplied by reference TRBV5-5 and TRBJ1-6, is DAGVTQSPTHLIKTRGQQVTLRCSPISGHKSVSWYQQVLGQGPQFIFQYYEKEERGRGNFPDRFSARQFPNYSSELNVNALLLGDSALYLCASSLLGQNSPLHFGNGTRLTVT.

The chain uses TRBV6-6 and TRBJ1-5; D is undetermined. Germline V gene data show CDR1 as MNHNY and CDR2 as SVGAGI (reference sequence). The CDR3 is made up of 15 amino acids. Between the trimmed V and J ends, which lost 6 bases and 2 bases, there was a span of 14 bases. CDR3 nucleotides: TGTGCCAGCAGGGGTTTCCGGGATGGCAATCAGCCCCAGCATTTT. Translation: CASRGFRDGNQPQHF.

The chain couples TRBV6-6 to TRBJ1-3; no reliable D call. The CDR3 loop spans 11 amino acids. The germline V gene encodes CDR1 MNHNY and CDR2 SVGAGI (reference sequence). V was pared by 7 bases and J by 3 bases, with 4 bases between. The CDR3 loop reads CASTLGNTIYF. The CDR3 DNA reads TGTGCCAGCACACTTGGAAACACCATATATTTT.

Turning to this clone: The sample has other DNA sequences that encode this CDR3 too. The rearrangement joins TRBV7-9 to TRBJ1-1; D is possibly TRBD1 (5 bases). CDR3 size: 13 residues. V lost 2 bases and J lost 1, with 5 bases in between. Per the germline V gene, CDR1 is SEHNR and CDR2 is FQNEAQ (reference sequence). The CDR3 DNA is TGTGCCAGCAGCTTAAGGGGGAACACTGAAGCTTTCTTT. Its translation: CASSLRGNTEAFF. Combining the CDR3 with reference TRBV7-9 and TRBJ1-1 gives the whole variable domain DTGVSQNPRHKITKRGQNVTFRCDPISEHNRLYWYRQTLGQGPEFLTYFQNEAQLEKSRLLSDRFSAERPKGSFSTLEIQRTEQGDSAMYLCASSLRGNTEAFFGQGTRLTVV.

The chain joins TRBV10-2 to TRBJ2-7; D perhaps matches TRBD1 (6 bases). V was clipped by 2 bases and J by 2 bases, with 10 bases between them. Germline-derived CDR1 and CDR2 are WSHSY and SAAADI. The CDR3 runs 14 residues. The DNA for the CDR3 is TGCGCCAGCAGTGAGGGACAGATAACCTACGAGCAGTACTTC. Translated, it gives CASSEGQITYEQYF.

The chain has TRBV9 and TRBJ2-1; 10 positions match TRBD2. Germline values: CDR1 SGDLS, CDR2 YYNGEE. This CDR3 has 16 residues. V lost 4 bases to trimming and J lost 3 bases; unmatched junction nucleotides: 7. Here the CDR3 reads CASSPRASGSYNEQFF. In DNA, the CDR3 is TGTGCCAGCAGCCCCCGGGCTAGCGGGAGCTACAATGAGCAGTTCTTC. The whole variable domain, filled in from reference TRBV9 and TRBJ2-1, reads DSGVTQTPKHLITATGQRVTLRCSPRSGDLSVYWYQQSLDQGLQFLIQYYNGEERAKGNILERFSAQQFPDLHSELNLSSLELGDSALYFCASSPRASGSYNEQFFGPGTRLTVL.

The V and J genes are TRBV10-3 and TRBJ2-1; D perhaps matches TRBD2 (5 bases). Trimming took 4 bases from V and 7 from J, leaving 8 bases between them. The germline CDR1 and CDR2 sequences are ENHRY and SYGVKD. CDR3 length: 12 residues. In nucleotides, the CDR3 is TGTGCCATCAGTGTACCGGGGAATGAGCAGTTCTTC. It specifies CAISVPGNEQFF.

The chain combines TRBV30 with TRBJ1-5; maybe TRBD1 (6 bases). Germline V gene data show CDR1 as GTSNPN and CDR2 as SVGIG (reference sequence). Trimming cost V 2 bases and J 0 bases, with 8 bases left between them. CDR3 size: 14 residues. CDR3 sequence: CAWSTGYSNQPQHF. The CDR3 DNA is TGTGCCTGGAGTACAGGGTATAGCAATCAGCCCCAGCATTTT.

The DNA of the CDR3 is TGTGCCAGCAGCTTGGTGAGCGAGCAGTACTTC. It specifies CASSLVSEQYF. The chain carries TRBV5-6 and TRBJ2-7, with D unresolved. This CDR3 is built from 11 residues. Looked up from germline, CDR1 is SGHDT and CDR2 is YYEEEE. Trimming stripped 0 bases from V and 6 bases from J, with 4 bases between.

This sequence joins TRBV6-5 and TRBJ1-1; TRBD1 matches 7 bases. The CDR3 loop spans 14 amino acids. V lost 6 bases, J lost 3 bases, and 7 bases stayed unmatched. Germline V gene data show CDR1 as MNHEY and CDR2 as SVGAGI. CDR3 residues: CASSRDRVYTEAFF. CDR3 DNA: TGTGCCAGCAGCAGAGACAGGGTCTACACTGAAGCTTTCTTT.

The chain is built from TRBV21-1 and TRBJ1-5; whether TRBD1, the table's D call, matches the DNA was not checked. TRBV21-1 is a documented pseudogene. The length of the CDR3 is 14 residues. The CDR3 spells CASSKDTGWQPQHF. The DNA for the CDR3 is TGTGCCAGCAGCAAGGATACAGGATGGCAGCCCCAGCATTTT.

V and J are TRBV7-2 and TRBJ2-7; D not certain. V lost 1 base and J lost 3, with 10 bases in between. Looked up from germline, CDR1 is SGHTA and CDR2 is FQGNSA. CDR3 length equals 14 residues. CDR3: CASSLGPVVYEQYF. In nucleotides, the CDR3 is TGTGCCAGCAGCTTAGGTCCGGTGGTCTACGAGCAGTACTTC.

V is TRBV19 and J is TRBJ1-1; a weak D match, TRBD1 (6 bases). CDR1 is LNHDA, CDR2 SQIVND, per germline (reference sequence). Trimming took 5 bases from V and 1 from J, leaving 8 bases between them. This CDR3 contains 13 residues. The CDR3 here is CASSSGQNTEAFF. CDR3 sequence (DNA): TGTGCCAGTAGTTCGGGACAGAACACTGAAGCTTTCTTT.

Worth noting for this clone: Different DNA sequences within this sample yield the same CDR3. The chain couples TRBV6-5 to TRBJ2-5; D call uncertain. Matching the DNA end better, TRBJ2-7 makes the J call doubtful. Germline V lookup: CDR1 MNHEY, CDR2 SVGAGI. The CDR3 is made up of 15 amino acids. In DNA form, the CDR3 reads TGTGCCAGCAGTTACTCGACCGCGGCCCCCTACGAGCAGTACTTC. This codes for CASSYSTAAPYEQYF.

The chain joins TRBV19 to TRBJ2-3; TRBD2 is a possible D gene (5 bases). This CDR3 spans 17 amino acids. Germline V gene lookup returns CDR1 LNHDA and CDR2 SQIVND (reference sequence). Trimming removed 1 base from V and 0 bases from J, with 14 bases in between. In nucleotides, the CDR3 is TGTGCCAGTAGTATAGGGTTGAGGACTCTCAGCACAGATACGCAGTATTTT. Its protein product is CASSIGLRTLSTDTQYF.

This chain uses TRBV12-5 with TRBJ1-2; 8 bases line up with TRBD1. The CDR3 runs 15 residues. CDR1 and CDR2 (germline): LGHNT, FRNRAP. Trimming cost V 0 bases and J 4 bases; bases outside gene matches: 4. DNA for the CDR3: TGTGCTAGTGGTTTGGTACGCACAGGGGGCTATGGCTACACCTTC. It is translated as CASGLVRTGGYGYTF.

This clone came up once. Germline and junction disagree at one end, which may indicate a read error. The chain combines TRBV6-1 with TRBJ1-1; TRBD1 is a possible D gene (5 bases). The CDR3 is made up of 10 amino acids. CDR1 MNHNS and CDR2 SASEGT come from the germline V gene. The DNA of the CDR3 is TGTGCCGGGGGACGTCGCCGGGAGAAATTT. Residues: CAGGRRREKF.

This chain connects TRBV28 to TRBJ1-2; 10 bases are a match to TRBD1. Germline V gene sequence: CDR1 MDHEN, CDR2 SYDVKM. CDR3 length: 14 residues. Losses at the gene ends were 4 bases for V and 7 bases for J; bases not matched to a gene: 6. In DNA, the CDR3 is TGTGCCAGCAGTTCGACCGGGACAGGGGTTGGCTACACCTTC. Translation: CASSSTGTGVGYTF.

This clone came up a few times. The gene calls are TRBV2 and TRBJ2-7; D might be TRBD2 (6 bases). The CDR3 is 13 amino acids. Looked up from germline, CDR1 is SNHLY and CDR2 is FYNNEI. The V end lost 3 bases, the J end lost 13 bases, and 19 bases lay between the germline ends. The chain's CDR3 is CASSEGNLGGEYF. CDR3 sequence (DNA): TGTGCCAGCAGTGAGGGTAACTTGGGGGGTGAATACTTC. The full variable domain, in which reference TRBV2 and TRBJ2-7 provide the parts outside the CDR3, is EPEVTQTPSHQVTQMGQEVILRCVPISNHLYFYWYRQILGQKVEFLVSFYNNEISEKSEIFDDQFSVERPDGSNFTLKIRSTKLEDSAMYFCASSEGNLGGEYFGPGTRLTVT.

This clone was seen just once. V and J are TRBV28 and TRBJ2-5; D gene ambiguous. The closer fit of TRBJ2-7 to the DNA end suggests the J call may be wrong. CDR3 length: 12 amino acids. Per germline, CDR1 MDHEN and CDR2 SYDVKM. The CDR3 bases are TGTGCTTCGAGAGACTCCGCCTACGAGCAGTACTTC. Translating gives CASRDSAYEQYF.

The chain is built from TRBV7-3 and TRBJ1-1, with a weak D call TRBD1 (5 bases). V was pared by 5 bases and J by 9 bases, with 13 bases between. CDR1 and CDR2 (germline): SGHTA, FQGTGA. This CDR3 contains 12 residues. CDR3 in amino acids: CASSGSDNQAFF. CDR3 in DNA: TGTGCCAGCAGCGGTTCGGACAATCAAGCTTTCTTT.